This T cell receptor beta chain came from a study of sequential checkpoint blockade in melanoma. Study-wide context: TCRβ was sequenced from DNA of approximately 92 pretreatment tumors.

This clone turned up a few times. CDR3 length: 15 amino acids. Germline CDR1 reads MDHEN; CDR2 reads SYDVKM. The V end lost 6 bases, the J end lost 3 bases, and 17 bases lay between the germline ends. Sequencing was performed with immunoSEQ multiplex PCR; in TCRdb, only in-frame clones are kept and a portion is missing. The sample has 2,500 to 3,000 clones, 20% to 25% seen once; the top ten hold around 20%. The sample's treatment: randomized to nivolumab then ipilimumab (arm A) or the reverse (arm B). This sequence joins TRBV28 and TRBJ2-5; no clear D. Sequenced material: tumor tissue (inferred from file names), taken from a patient given nivolumab and ipilimumab in sequence. The sequence was collected from a human donor with melanoma. DNA of the CDR3: TGTGCCAGCAGCCGAGAAAGGACGGATAAAGAGACCCAGTACTTC. It specifies CASSRERTDKETQYF. Variable domain in full (rest from reference TRBV28 and TRBJ2-5): DVKVTQSSRYLVKRTGEKVFLECVQDMDHENMFWYRQDPGLGLRLIYFSYDVKMKEKGDIPEGYSVSREKKERFSLILESASTNQTSMYLCASSRERTDKETQYFGPGTRLLVL.